The 24 T cell receptor beta chains presented below share a single source sample, sequenced in a study of shared clonotypes between healthy human individuals. TCRdb's table, derived via immunoSEQ multiplex PCR, lists solely in-frame clones and lacks some. The sample contains fewer than 2.5 million clones, 93% of which appear only once. The sequenced sample consisted of naive CD4+ T cells from PBMCs. Sample subset: CD45RA+ positively selected. These receptor sequences come from a man aged 18 to 29 in good health. Some clones in this sample may be carry-over from other donors' samples.

The CDR3: CATSQQGYYGYTF. In DNA, the CDR3 is TGTGCCACCAGCCAGCAAGGTTACTATGGCTACACCTTC. The chain employs TRBV15 and TRBJ1-2; D ambiguous. Deletions cut 5 bases from V and 3 bases from J, with 10 bases between. Looked up from germline, CDR1 is LNHNV and CDR2 is YYDKDF (reference sequence). The CDR3 extends over 13 amino acids. The full variable domain, completed using reference TRBV15 and TRBJ1-2, is DAMVIQNPRYQVTQFGKPVTLSCSQTLNHNVMYWYQQKSSQAPKLLFHYYDKDFNNEADTPDNFQSRRPNTSFCFLDIRSPGLGDTAMYLCATSQQGYYGYTFGSGTRLTVV.

V is TRBV7-2 and J is TRBJ2-7, with D possibly being TRBD1 or TRBD2 (5 bases each). Germline V CDR1 and CDR2: SGHTA, FQGNSA. The CDR3 runs 12 residues. V lost 4 bases to trimming and J lost 4 bases, with 8 bases between them. In nucleotides, the CDR3 is TGTGCCAGCAGCTGGGGGACGTACGAGCAGTACTTC. It specifies CASSWGTYEQYF.

This chain joins TRBV7-8 and TRBJ2-7; 7 bases fit TRBD1. CDR1 is SGHVS, CDR2 FQNEAQ, per germline. V trimming: 4 bases; J trimming: 3 bases; junction bases outside the gene matches: 6. The CDR3 is 14 residues long. CDR3 sequence reads: CASSYWDRNYEQYF. CDR3 DNA sequence: TGTGCCAGCAGCTATTGGGACAGAAACTACGAGCAGTACTTC.

In nucleotides, the CDR3 is TGTGCCAGCAGTGAGGACAGGGAGGTTCAGCCCCAGCATTTT. Its translation: CASSEDREVQPQHF. The gene calls are TRBV2 and TRBJ1-5; 8 bases are a match to TRBD1. Germline V CDR1 and CDR2: SNHLY, FYNNEI. The ends lost 3 bases at V and 6 bases at J; junction bases unmatched: 4. The CDR3 has 14 residues.

The rearrangement uses TRBV15 and TRBJ2-5; 10 bases fit TRBD1. The better agreement between TRBJ2-7 and the DNA end casts doubt on the J call. Germline V CDR1 and CDR2: LNHNV, YYDKDF (reference sequence). CDR3 length: 17 residues. CDR3 nucleotide sequence: TGTGCCACCAGCAGAGATATGGTGGGGACAGGGGCCTACGAGCAGTACTTC. Amino acid sequence: CATSRDMVGTGAYEQYF.

The chain recombines TRBV6-1 with TRBJ1-1; D unclear. Deletions cut 8 bases from V and 1 base from J, with 14 bases between. The CDR3 is 14 amino acids. In germline, CDR1 is MNHNS, CDR2 SASEGT. This CDR3 is CASFQTAQNTEAFF. In DNA, the CDR3 is TGTGCCAGCTTCCAGACTGCCCAGAACACTGAAGCTTTCTTT.

V gene TRBV5-1 combines with J gene TRBJ2-3; the match to TRBD2 covers 11 bases. This CDR3 region has 18 residues. V lost 4 bases to trimming and J lost 0 bases; unmatched junction nucleotides: 10. The germline CDR1 and CDR2 sequences are SGHRS and YFSETQ. DNA for the CDR3: TGCGCCAGCAGCCCACCTCCGACTAGCGGGATCAGCACAGATACGCAGTATTTT. Residues: CASSPPPTSGISTDTQYF.

The V gene is TRBV9, the J gene TRBJ2-7; perhaps TRBD1 as D (6 bases). The CDR3 length is 14 residues. Trimming shortened V by 3 bases and J by 2 bases, and 12 bases separated the two germline ends. The germline V gene encodes CDR1 SGDLS and CDR2 YYNGEE. CDR3 coding DNA: TGTGCCAGCAGCGAGGGACAAGACACCTACGAGCAGTACTTC. This sequence encodes CASSEGQDTYEQYF.

The chain carries TRBV6-5 and TRBJ2-1; no firm D call. V was cut by 6 bases and J by 6 bases, with 15 bases left in between. The CDR3 runs 14 residues. CDR1 is MNHEY and CDR2 is SVGAGI in the germline V gene. CDR3 nucleotides: TGTGCCAGCAGCCAAACCCTCCCCGCCAATGAGCAGTTCTTC. The encoded protein is CASSQTLPANEQFF.

V and J are TRBV28 and TRBJ2-3; 10 bases are a match to TRBD2. The CDR3 extends over 18 amino acids. With V trimmed by 6 bases and J by 12 bases, 24 bases remained unmatched. The germline V gene has CDR1 MDHEN and CDR2 SYDVKM. The CDR3 nucleotides are TGTGCCAGCAGCTCGGCGGGGGAAAATAGCGGGAGGCGGGTGTCACAGTATTTT. This codes for CASSSAGENSGRRVSQYF.

This clone showed up just once. This chain's CDR3 is CASSSPTGTYEQYF. The CDR3 DNA sequence: TGTGCCAGCAGCTCGCCGACAGGGACCTACGAGCAGTACTTC. The chain joins TRBV7-6 to TRBJ2-7, with 7 bases lining up with TRBD1. Trimming took 4 bases from V and 2 from J; bases not matched to a gene: 5. Germline V gene data show CDR1 as SGHVS and CDR2 as FNYEAQ. This CDR3 contains 14 residues.

In its sample, this clone was seen once. This rearrangement joins TRBV28 to TRBJ1-3, with a weak D call TRBD1 (5 bases). This CDR3 has 17 amino acids. CDR1 MDHEN and CDR2 SYDVKM come from the germline V gene. V gave up 1 base and J gave up 0 bases, with 13 bases separating them. This CDR3 is CASSLYSRGDSGNTIYF. CDR3 nucleotides: TGTGCCAGCAGTTTATATAGTCGAGGGGACTCTGGAAACACCATATATTTT.

V and J are TRBV27 and TRBJ2-2; 10 bases align to TRBD2. Germline CDR1 reads MNHEY; CDR2 reads SMNVEV (reference sequence). The CDR3 consists of 19 residues. V was pared by 9 bases and J by 6 bases, with 22 bases of the junction left unmatched. CDR3 in amino acids: CASKGIDRAGGPRAGELFF. The DNA for the CDR3 is TGTGCCAGTAAGGGGATTGATAGAGCGGGAGGGCCGAGAGCCGGGGAGCTGTTTTTT.

Here the CDR3 DNA reads TGTGCCAGTAGCACCACAGGGGTGGGAAAACTGTTTTTT. Its translation: CASSTTGVGKLFF. The chain joins TRBV19 to TRBJ1-4; TRBD1 matches 7 bases. The CDR3 length is 13 residues. In germline, CDR1 is LNHDA, CDR2 SQIVND (reference sequence). Trimming took 6 bases from V and 10 from J; bases not matched to a gene: 8.

The chain links TRBV23-1 to TRBJ1-1; maybe TRBD1 (6 bases). TRBV23-1 is assigned to the ORF class and has an uncertain function. This CDR3 spans 14 amino acids. V was trimmed by 2 bases and J by 4 bases, leaving 11 bases between them. CDR3 amino acids: CASSQLGGGTEAFF. CDR3 sequence (DNA): TGCGCCAGCAGTCAACTGGGAGGGGGCACTGAAGCTTTCTTT.

CDR3 DNA sequence: TGTGCCAGCAGCCAACAGGGGGCCTACACCTTC. This codes for CASSQQGAYTF. The chain couples TRBV28 to TRBJ1-2, with 9 bases fitting TRBD1. Germline assignment: CDR1 MDHEN and CDR2 SYDVKM. The CDR3 has 11 amino acids. J lost 10 bases, V lost 6 bases, and 3 bases had no gene match.

About this clone itself: This same CDR3 is encoded by further DNA sequences in the sample. V and J are TRBV7-2 and TRBJ1-3; D gene ambiguous. V lost 1 base and J 0 bases, leaving 4 bases between the germline ends. In germline, CDR1 is SGHTA, CDR2 FQGNSA. This CDR3 has 14 residues. CDR3 sequence (DNA): TGTGCCAGCAGCTTAGTTGGCTCTGGAAACACCATATATTTT. Amino acid sequence: CASSLVGSGNTIYF.

This clone was seen only once. The rearrangement uses TRBV5-1 and TRBJ2-3; D not certain. V lost 1 base to trimming and J lost 3 bases, with 12 bases between them. The CDR3 totals 15 residues. Per the germline V gene, CDR1 is SGHRS and CDR2 is YFSETQ. The CDR3 nucleotides are TGCGCCAGCAGCTTGTGGGGTCCTGGGACAGATACGCAGTATTTT. This translates into CASSLWGPGTDTQYF.

The chain is built from TRBV27 and TRBJ1-1; D possibly corresponds to TRBD1 (5 bases). Trimming pared 8 bases from V and 4 bases from J, leaving 17 bases between. This CDR3 has 14 amino acids. CDR1 and CDR2 (germline): MNHEY, SMNVEV (reference sequence). The CDR3 here is CASSPLGQSTEAFF. CDR3 sequence (DNA): TGTGCCAGCTCACCCCTGGGGCAGAGCACTGAAGCTTTCTTT.

This chain links TRBV7-8 with TRBJ1-2, with 7 bases lining up with TRBD1. This CDR3 is 15 amino acids long. Germline V gene lookup returns CDR1 SGHVS and CDR2 FQNEAQ. The junction had 7 bases not matched to a gene; V was cut back by 1 base and J by 5 bases. The CDR3 DNA follows: TGTGCCAGCAGCTTAGTCCGACAGGGCCCTTATGGCTACACCTTC. Translated, it gives CASSLVRQGPYGYTF. The full variable domain, its missing parts supplied by reference TRBV7-8 and TRBJ1-2, is GAGVSQSPRYKVAKRGQDVALRCDPISGHVSLFWYQQALGQGPEFLTYFQNEAQLDKSGLPSDRFFAERPEGSVSTLKIQRTQQEDSAVYLCASSLVRQGPYGYTFGSGTRLTVV.

The rearrangement links TRBV7-2 to TRBJ1-1; D not resolved. Between the trimmed V and J ends, which lost 1 base and 1 base, there was a span of 10 bases. The CDR3 runs to 15 residues. Germline CDR1 is SGHTA and CDR2 is FQGNSA. In DNA form, the CDR3 reads TGTGCCAGCAGCTTAGACGGCACATCGAACACTGAAGCTTTCTTT. Translated, it gives CASSLDGTSNTEAFF.

The gene calls are TRBV9 and TRBJ2-5; no clear D gene. V gave up 3 bases and J gave up 1 base, with 16 bases separating them. The CDR3 is made up of 16 amino acids. The germline CDR1 and CDR2 sequences are SGDLS and YYNGEE. Here the CDR3 reads CASSASGSSPQETQYF. Written as DNA, the CDR3 is TGTGCCAGCAGCGCCTCGGGTAGCAGCCCCCAAGAGACCCAGTACTTC.

The chain links TRBV18 to TRBJ2-7, with TRBD1 matching 11 bases. Germline loops: CDR1 KGHSH, CDR2 LQKENI. The length of the CDR3 is 18 residues. Germline trimming cut 3 bases from V and 0 bases from J; bases unmatched to any gene: 10. For the CDR3, the DNA is TGTGCCAGCTCACCGTTGGACAGGGGGCTCTTAAACTCCTACGAGCAGTACTTC. Translated: CASSPLDRGLLNSYEQYF.

This clone was counted a single time. This chain connects TRBV28 to TRBJ2-7, with D perhaps matching TRBD2 (5 bases). This CDR3 has 15 amino acids. Germline CDR1 is MDHEN and CDR2 is SYDVKM. Trimming pared 6 bases from V and 4 bases from J, leaving 19 bases between. The CDR3 here is CASSPGVLRGYEQYF. In DNA form, the CDR3 reads TGTGCCAGCAGCCCCGGGGTCCTTAGAGGTTACGAGCAGTACTTC. The full variable domain, with the rest looked up from reference TRBV28 and TRBJ2-7, is DVKVTQSSRYLVKRTGEKVFLECVQDMDHENMFWYRQDPGLGLRLIYFSYDVKMKEKGDIPEGYSVSREKKERFSLILESASTNQTSMYLCASSPGVLRGYEQYFGPGTRLTVT.